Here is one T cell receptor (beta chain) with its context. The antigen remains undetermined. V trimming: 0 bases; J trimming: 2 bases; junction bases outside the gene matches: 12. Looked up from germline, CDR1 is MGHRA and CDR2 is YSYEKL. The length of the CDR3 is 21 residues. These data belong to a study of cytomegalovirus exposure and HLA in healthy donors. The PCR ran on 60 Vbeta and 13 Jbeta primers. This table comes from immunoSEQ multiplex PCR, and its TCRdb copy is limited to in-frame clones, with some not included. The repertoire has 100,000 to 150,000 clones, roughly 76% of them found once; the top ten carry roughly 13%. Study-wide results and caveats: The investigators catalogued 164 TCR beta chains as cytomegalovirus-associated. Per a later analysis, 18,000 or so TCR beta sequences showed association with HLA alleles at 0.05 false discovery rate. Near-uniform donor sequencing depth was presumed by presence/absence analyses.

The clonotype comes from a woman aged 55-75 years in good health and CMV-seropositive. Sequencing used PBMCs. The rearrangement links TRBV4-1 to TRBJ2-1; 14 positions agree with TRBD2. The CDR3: CASSQEALSGLAGGTYNEQFF. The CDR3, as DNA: TGCGCCAGCAGCCAAGAAGCCCTCAGCGGACTAGCGGGGGGAACCTACAATGAGCAGTTCTTC.